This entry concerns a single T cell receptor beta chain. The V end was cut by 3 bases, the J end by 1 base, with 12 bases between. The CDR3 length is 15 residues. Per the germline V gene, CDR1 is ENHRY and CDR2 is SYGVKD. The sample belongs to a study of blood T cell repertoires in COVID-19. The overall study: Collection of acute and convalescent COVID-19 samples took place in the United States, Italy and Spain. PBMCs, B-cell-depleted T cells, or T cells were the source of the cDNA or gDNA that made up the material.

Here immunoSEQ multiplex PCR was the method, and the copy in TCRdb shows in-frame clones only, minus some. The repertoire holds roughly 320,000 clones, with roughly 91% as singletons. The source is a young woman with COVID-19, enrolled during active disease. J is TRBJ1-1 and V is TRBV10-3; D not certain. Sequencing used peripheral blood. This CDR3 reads CAISESSRQNTEAFF. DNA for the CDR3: TGTGCCATCAGTGAATCCTCGAGACAGAACACTGAAGCTTTCTTT.